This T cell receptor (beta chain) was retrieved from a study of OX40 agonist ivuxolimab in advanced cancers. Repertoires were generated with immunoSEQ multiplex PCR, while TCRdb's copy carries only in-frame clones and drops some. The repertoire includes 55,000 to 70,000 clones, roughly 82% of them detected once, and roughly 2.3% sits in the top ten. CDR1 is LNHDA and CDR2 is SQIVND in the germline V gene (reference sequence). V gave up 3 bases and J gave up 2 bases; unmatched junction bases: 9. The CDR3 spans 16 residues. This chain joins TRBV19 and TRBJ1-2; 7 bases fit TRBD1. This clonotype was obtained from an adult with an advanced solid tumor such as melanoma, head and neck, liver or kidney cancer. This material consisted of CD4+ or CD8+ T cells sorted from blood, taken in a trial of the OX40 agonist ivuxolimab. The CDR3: CASSIPGQAANYGYTF. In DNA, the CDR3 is TGTGCCAGTAGTATCCCTGGACAGGCGGCGAACTATGGCTACACCTTC.